This is a list of T cell receptor beta chains from one sample in a study of T cell responses to AZD1222 COVID-19 vaccine. The repertoire was sequenced with immunoSEQ multiplex PCR; TCRdb's copy has only in-frame clones and lacks some. This table has tens of thousands of clones, roughly 86% appearing once. This specimen was peripheral blood, taken on day 0 of AZD1222 vaccination. The source of these receptors is an adult in good health. Both conserved end residues are part of each CDR3. The order of the fields is J gene, V gene, D gene, clone size, CDR3 DNA, CDR3 protein. D genes are given only for firm matches. Expanded clones are given a class, and other clones once, few, many or no size at all.

TRBJ1-1 TRBV2 - - TGTGCCAGCAGTGACATAACAGCGAACACTGAAGCTTTCTTT CASSDITANTEAFF
TRBJ2-3 TRBV10-3 - - TGTGCCATCAGTGAGCGGGACAGCACAGATACGCAGTATTTT CAISERDSTDTQYF
TRBJ2-1 TRBV30 TRBD2 - TGTGCCTGGAGCAACGCCGCTAGCGGGATGTTAACGACGAGCTCCTACAATGAGCAGTTCTTC CAWSNAASGMLTTSSYNEQFF
TRBJ1-1 TRBV29-1 - few TGCAGCTCTGAAAATCCAGAGAACACTGAAGCTTTCTTT CSSENPENTEAFF
TRBJ2-1 TRBV28 TRBD1 - TGTGCCAGCAGTTCTCCTTCGGCGGACAGGGCCGGTAACAATGAGCAGTTCTTC CASSSPSADRAGNNEQFF
TRBJ1-4 TRBV12-3/TRBV12-4 - - TGTGCCAGCAGTCTACAGAGAGAAAAACTGTTTTTT CASSLQREKLFF
TRBJ1-1 TRBV4-3 - - TGCGCCAGCAGCCAAGCTTATGGGGGGGGCGATACTGAAGCTTTCTTT CASSQAYGGGDTEAFF
TRBJ2-1 TRBV4-3 - - TGCGCCAGCAGCCAATCCCGGGGCTCCTACAATGAGCAGTTCTTC CASSQSRGSYNEQFF
TRBJ2-7 TRBV7-9 - - TGTGCCAGCAGCTCAACCAGGACGGTCCAGTACTTC CASSSTRTVQYF
TRBJ1-5 TRBV19 TRBD1 - TGTGCCAGTAGTCCAAAAGAGACCGGGACAGGCCTCATTCGGCCCCAGCATTTT CASSPKETGTGLIRPQHF
TRBJ2-1 TRBV27 TRBD2 - TGTGCCAGCAGTCGGACTAGCGGGCGGCGGGATGAGCAGTTCTTC CASSRTSGRRDEQFF
TRBJ2-2 TRBV9 - - TGTGCCAGCAGCTCCGGGAGCACCGGGGAGCTGTTTTTT CASSSGSTGELFF
TRBJ2-2 TRBV27 - few TGTGCCAGCCGCCCGCAGGACACCGGGGAGCTGTTTTTT CASRPQDTGELFF
TRBJ1-6 TRBV28 - - TGTGCCAGCAGTTATTACAGGGACTCCTATAATTCACCCCTCCACTTT CASSYYRDSYNSPLHF
TRBJ1-1 TRBV6-1 - - TGTGCCAGCAGTGAAGTTCCGAGGGAAGCTTTCTTT CASSEVPREAFF
TRBJ2-7 TRBV9 TRBD2 once TGTGCCAGCAGCGAGACTAGCGGGAGAACTGGCGAGCAGTACTTC CASSETSGRTGEQYF